The rows below give T cell receptor beta chains drawn from one sample of a study of cytomegalovirus exposure and HLA in healthy donors. Profiling relied on immunoSEQ multiplex PCR, and the TCRdb table lists in-frame clones only, not all of them. The sample comprises around 150,000 clones, 80% to 90% of which are singletons, and roughly 10% rests with the top ten. The specimen was PBMCs. The receptors originated from a man aged 18 to 29 in good health and CMV-seropositive. Both conserved end residues are part of each CDR3. The order of the fields is J gene, clone size, V gene, CDR3 protein. Some rows mark clone size as missing; the rest say once, few, many or name a class of expanded clone.

j_gene: TRBJ1-5; abundance: .; v_gene: TRBV6-1; CDR3aa: CASSADRGQPQHF
j_gene: TRBJ2-3; abundance: once; v_gene: TRBV29-1; CDR3aa: CSAILGFTSTDTQYF
j_gene: TRBJ1-4; abundance: .; v_gene: TRBV7-2; CDR3aa: CASSLGGGRNEKLFF
j_gene: TRBJ1-2; abundance: .; v_gene: TRBV7-2; CDR3aa: CASSFGQRTGGYTF
j_gene: TRBJ2-7; abundance: once; v_gene: TRBV18; CDR3aa: CASSPRGTGVYEQYF
j_gene: TRBJ1-1; abundance: .; v_gene: TRBV5-1; CDR3aa: CASRLVRGDTEAFF
j_gene: TRBJ2-3; abundance: .; v_gene: TRBV21-1; CDR3aa: CASSNLDRVPSTDTQYF
j_gene: TRBJ2-1; abundance: .; v_gene: TRBV9; CDR3aa: CASSVSGGYNEQFF
j_gene: TRBJ1-3; abundance: few; v_gene: TRBV5-1; CDR3aa: CASTLDRVAGNTIYF
j_gene: TRBJ1-1; abundance: .; v_gene: TRBV18; CDR3aa: CASSPLAAEAFF
j_gene: TRBJ1-2; abundance: many; v_gene: TRBV25-1; CDR3aa: CASSAAGLIGGYTF
j_gene: TRBJ2-3; abundance: .; v_gene: TRBV30; CDR3aa: CAWGSGGATDTQYF
j_gene: TRBJ2-5; abundance: .; v_gene: TRBV10-2; CDR3aa: CASSDVLERGQETQYF
j_gene: TRBJ2-1; abundance: few; v_gene: TRBV4-3; CDR3aa: CASSQDSPPPLYEQFF
j_gene: TRBJ2-1; abundance: .; v_gene: TRBV28; CDR3aa: CAAGGRQFF
j_gene: TRBJ1-4; abundance: .; v_gene: TRBV5-1; CDR3aa: CASSLQGANEKLFF
j_gene: .; abundance: .; v_gene: TRBV7-9; CDR3aa: CASSLDGTGYHEQYF
j_gene: TRBJ1-2; abundance: once; v_gene: TRBV7-8; CDR3aa: CASSLEAPTGHYGYTF
j_gene: TRBJ2-5; abundance: once; v_gene: TRBV9; CDR3aa: CASSVGEETQYF
j_gene: TRBJ2-3; abundance: .; v_gene: TRBV2; CDR3aa: CASSEGTGTGGTQYF
j_gene: TRBJ1-1; abundance: .; v_gene: TRBV6-6; CDR3aa: CASSKTGVDTEAFF
j_gene: TRBJ1-1; abundance: once; v_gene: TRBV2; CDR3aa: CASIAGGAFF
j_gene: TRBJ2-1; abundance: .; v_gene: TRBV13; CDR3aa: CASSLRHSGGANEQFF
j_gene: TRBJ2-3; abundance: few; v_gene: TRBV11-2; CDR3aa: CASSSRGWGTDTQYF
j_gene: TRBJ1-1; abundance: once; v_gene: TRBV27; CDR3aa: CASSLGRGIAFF
j_gene: TRBJ1-4; abundance: .; v_gene: TRBV6-5; CDR3aa: CASSPSPSANEKLFF
j_gene: TRBJ2-7; abundance: .; v_gene: TRBV5-1; CDR3aa: CASSLAGGSYEQYF
j_gene: TRBJ1-6; abundance: .; v_gene: TRBV27; CDR3aa: CASSPGTESSYNSPLHF
j_gene: TRBJ1-1; abundance: .; v_gene: TRBV5-6; CDR3aa: CASSYKDRVPPEAFF
j_gene: TRBJ2-7; abundance: .; v_gene: TRBV19; CDR3aa: CASSIQFSIGGPSYEQYF
j_gene: TRBJ2-1; abundance: .; v_gene: TRBV5-4; CDR3aa: CASRDPGTSTHEQFF
j_gene: TRBJ2-3; abundance: .; v_gene: TRBV6-5; CDR3aa: CASSLQGATDTQYF
j_gene: TRBJ2-5; abundance: .; v_gene: TRBV9; CDR3aa: CASSVGGGHGIETQYF
j_gene: TRBJ2-6; abundance: .; v_gene: TRBV10-3; CDR3aa: CAISASGGLSGANVLTF
j_gene: TRBJ2-4; abundance: .; v_gene: TRBV30; CDR3aa: CAWRTGANIQYF
j_gene: TRBJ1-4; abundance: .; v_gene: TRBV6-1; CDR3aa: CASRRSGTDTEKLFF
j_gene: TRBJ1-5; abundance: .; v_gene: TRBV19; CDR3aa: CASSISGGQPQHF
j_gene: TRBJ1-3; abundance: .; v_gene: TRBV23-1; CDR3aa: CASPRRIWDTIYF
j_gene: TRBJ2-6; abundance: .; v_gene: TRBV11-2; CDR3aa: CASSKTTGTGISGANVLTF
j_gene: TRBJ2-7; abundance: .; v_gene: TRBV5-4; CDR3aa: CASSLARGPGLELF
j_gene: TRBJ1-5; abundance: few; v_gene: TRBV10-2; CDR3aa: CATQGPQGQPQHF
j_gene: TRBJ1-4; abundance: .; v_gene: TRBV5-1; CDR3aa: CASSPGHRVANEKLFF
j_gene: TRBJ2-1; abundance: .; v_gene: TRBV10-3; CDR3aa: CAISGQVGERSSYNEQFF
j_gene: TRBJ1-6; abundance: few; v_gene: TRBV19; CDR3aa: CASKSDRGIYSPLHF
j_gene: TRBJ2-1; abundance: .; v_gene: TRBV14; CDR3aa: CASSQPRFVAGELTNEQFF
j_gene: TRBJ2-7; abundance: .; v_gene: TRBV7-9; CDR3aa: CSSSLEYRDRAYEQYF
j_gene: TRBJ2-5; abundance: .; v_gene: TRBV5-1; CDR3aa: CASSLAGSQETQYF
j_gene: TRBJ1-1; abundance: .; v_gene: TRBV7-9; CDR3aa: CASSLSPAGMEAFF
j_gene: TRBJ1-2; abundance: .; v_gene: TRBV9; CDR3aa: CASTTNYGYTF
j_gene: TRBJ2-1; abundance: .; v_gene: TRBV27; CDR3aa: CASSPLGLAGSNEQFF
j_gene: TRBJ1-4; abundance: few; v_gene: TRBV6-5; CDR3aa: CASSRDREKLFF
j_gene: TRBJ2-7; abundance: .; v_gene: TRBV6-4; CDR3aa: CASTSKPPRGQYF
j_gene: TRBJ2-1; abundance: once; v_gene: TRBV6-1; CDR3aa: CASRRSGGAYNEQFF
j_gene: TRBJ1-1; abundance: few; v_gene: TRBV7-9; CDR3aa: CASSFPGQVNTEAFF
j_gene: TRBJ2-5; abundance: .; v_gene: TRBV4-1; CDR3aa: CASSRLVGETQYF